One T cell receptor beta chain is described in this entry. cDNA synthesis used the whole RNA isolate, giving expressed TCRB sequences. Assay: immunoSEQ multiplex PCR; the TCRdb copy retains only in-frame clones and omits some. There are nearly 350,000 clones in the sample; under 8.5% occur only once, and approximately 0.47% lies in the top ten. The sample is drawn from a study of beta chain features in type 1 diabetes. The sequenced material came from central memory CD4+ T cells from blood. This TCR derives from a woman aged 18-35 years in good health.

The CDR3 DNA reads as TGTGCCAGCAGCGTAGGGGCAGGGGGTAGGAGCACTGAAGCTTTCTTT. Residues: CASSVGAGGRSTEAFF. The V and J genes are TRBV9 and TRBJ1-1; 7 positions match TRBD1. Germline CDR1 reads SGDLS; CDR2 reads YYNGEE. Unmatched junction bases numbered 9, after V lost 0 bases and J lost 4 bases. The CDR3 is 16 amino acids.